Below, 7 T cell receptor beta chains from the same sample are listed, as sequenced in a study of PD-1 blockade in classical Hodgkin lymphoma. Brentuximab vedotin exposure varied, and every patient relapsed after autologous stem cell transplantation. Data came from immunoSEQ multiplex PCR; TCRdb stores just in-frame clones and leaves some out. The table shows about 36,000 clones, with 69% occurring only once. The sequencing used peripheral blood mononuclear cells (PBMCs), collected before the second cycle of nivolumab. The receptor set was obtained from a human donor with classical Hodgkin lymphoma.

This clone was seen a single time. The chain has TRBV2 and TRBJ2-3, with TRBD2 identical over 13 bases. The V gene end was trimmed by 5 bases and the J gene end by 8 bases; junction bases not matched to a gene: 10. CDR1 SNHLY and CDR2 FYNNEI come from the germline V gene. The CDR3 contains 16 residues. In DNA form, the CDR3 reads TGTGCCAGCAGTAGTAGGACTAGCGGGAGAGGGGCTACGCAGTATTTT. Protein sequence: CASSSRTSGRGATQYF.

This clone was seen more than once but under ten times. The V gene is TRBV29-1, the J gene TRBJ2-2; 8 bases line up with TRBD2. The CDR3 spans 14 residues. The germline CDR1 and CDR2 sequences are SQVTM and ANQGSEA. Trimming at V came to 7 bases and at J to 6 bases, leaving 10 bases not matched to a gene. The CDR3, as DNA: TGCAGCGCCCGGGAGGGGGGTAGGGCCGGGGAGCTGTTTTTT. Protein sequence: CSAREGGRAGELFF.

The chain employs TRBV6-6 and TRBJ2-2; 8 bases fit TRBD2. The CDR3 consists of 15 residues. The ends lost 5 bases at V and 6 bases at J; junction bases unmatched: 8. Germline V gene data show CDR1 as MNHNY and CDR2 as SVGAGI (reference sequence). The CDR3 bases are TGTGCCAGCAGTCCTCGGGGGGGGCCGGCCGGGGAGCTGTTTTTT. This gives the protein CASSPRGGPAGELFF.

On this clone itself: Given a much more abundant clone one base away, this may be a read error. The same CDR3 can be traced to other DNA sequences in this sample. V and J are TRBV10-3 and TRBJ2-3, with D perhaps TRBD1 (5 bases). CDR1 and CDR2 from the germline V gene are ENHRY and SYGVKD. The CDR3 runs 13 residues. V was trimmed by 4 bases and J by 0 bases, leaving 5 bases between them. In DNA, the CDR3 is TGTGCCATCAGTGGGACAAGCACAGATACGCAGTATTTT. This codes for CAISGTSTDTQYF.

The V gene is TRBV5-1, the J gene TRBJ2-5; either TRBD1 or TRBD2 may fit D (5 bases each). The V end lost 4 bases, the J end lost 3 bases, and 16 bases lay between the germline ends. Germline V gives CDR1 SGHRS, CDR2 YFSETQ. This CDR3 contains 15 residues. CDR3 sequence reads: CASSRTGTEKETQYF. The CDR3 coding sequence is TGCGCCAGCAGCAGAACCGGGACGGAGAAAGAGACCCAGTACTTC.

This clone was detected a few times. V is TRBV2 and J is TRBJ1-5; D ambiguous. The V and J ends lost 6 bases and 2 bases respectively, with 11 bases between them. This CDR3 region has 14 residues. Germline CDR1 SNHLY, CDR2 FYNNEI. The CDR3 DNA is TGTGCCAGCAGGGCAAATGGAGGCAATCAGCCCCAGCATTTT. Translating it yields CASRANGGNQPQHF.

Only a few counts were recorded for this clone. The chain couples TRBV11-2 to TRBJ1-1, with 7 bases aligning to TRBD1. The J segment lost 2 bases and the V segment lost 2 bases, leaving 8 bases of the junction unmatched. This CDR3 is built from 16 residues. The germline V gene has CDR1 SGHAT and CDR2 FQNNGV. CDR3 DNA: TGTGCCAGCAGCTTATATCTCGGACAGGTCAACACTGAAGCTTTCTTT. Its protein is CASSLYLGQVNTEAFF.